This entry is about one T cell receptor beta chain. Its antigen target is currently unknown. No base-level quality is on record; no much larger clone is a single base apart. Taken from the germline V gene (reference sequence), the CDR1 and CDR2 loops are LNHDA and SQIVND. The germline V and J ends show losses of 5 bases and 8 bases respectively, and no gene match explains 10 bases of the junction. The cysteine opens and the phenylalanine closes a CDR3 of 15 amino acids. Only the CDR3 part of the read is kept: 45 bases, read in frame from the first base. Per the publication, the time point label means: about 28 days (+/-7) after the second vaccine dose. AZD1222 recipients whose second dose came at about 4 weeks and those whose second dose came at about 12 weeks were combined into one group, since spike-specific TCR depth and breadth did not differ between the two schedules. Vaccinee samples came from UK trials COV001 and COV002, including a single-blind randomized controlled phase 2/3 trial of AZD1222 (ChAdOx1 nCoV-19) in healthy adults. For TCRbeta chain sequencing, PBMC samples from trial participants were taken at day 0 and at day 28 after the second dose.

This sample stems from a study of T cell responses to AZD1222 COVID-19 vaccine (dated by TCRdb to the early 2020s). In the study overall: A total of 233 trial participants underwent TCR sequencing, of whom roughly 210 had received two doses of AZD1222 and 26 had received two doses of the MenACWY control vaccine. Trial participants were enrolled into age subgroups of 18-55, 56-69 and 70-plus years, which contained approximately 150, 28 and 58 TCR-sequenced participants, respectively.

The CDR3 regions of human TCRbeta chains were subjected to immunosequencing. From the authors' description of their analysis: TCRs in the repertoires were matched against a reference library of SARS-CoV-2-specific TCRs that had been generated with the MIRA antigen-specificity platform. Breadth was defined as the fraction of unique TCRs that were SARS-CoV-2-associated, and depth was defined as the fraction of total T cells that were SARS-CoV-2-associated. Using the MIRA data, each spike-specific TCR was assigned both to the spike region to which the TCR was reactive and to a CD4 or CD8 class. Log10-transformed breadth and depth values were compared by one-way ANOVA with Sidak's multiple comparisons tests. TCRdb took over this immuneACCESS table, retaining in-frame rearrangements with V and J assigned. Such tables are incomplete; in checked studies, under half of the missing clones stem from an unresolved V gene, and the remainder is unexplained. The D gene and trimming were derived from the DNA, and the V and J assignments and clone size from that table. In this sample the table shows 70,000 or so clones, around four fifths of which occur a single time. Of the sample, nearly 25% is held by the ten largest clones.

Study-wide conclusions, independent of this receptor: Conclusions about previously exposed vaccinees were limited because only 5 or 6 AZD1222 recipients were SARS-CoV-2 seropositive at baseline. Because no day 14 peak-response samples were available, the repertoires could be characterized only after the peak T cell response. The 56-69-year group was small, and its depth increase did not reach significance, likely because of low power. Reportedly, close to half of the unique spike-specific TCRs recognized epitopes lying outside the regions that are mutated in the B.1.351 and B.1.1.7 variants. Participants were mostly white British and included more females than males, and it was suggested by the authors that clonal diversity may have been underestimated. Spike-specific TCR breadth and depth rose significantly after two AZD1222 doses compared with day 0 and with MenACWY recipients. Vaccine-associated CD4 TCRs spanned the whole spike protein, with dominant responses in regions 160-218 and 743-854.

The V gene is TRBV19 and the J gene is TRBJ1-4; a stretch of 8 junction bases matches TRBD1. This TCR was recovered from an adult who received the AZD1222 COVID-19 vaccine. The sample consisted of peripheral blood, taken 28 days after the second AZD1222 dose. The bases read TGTGCCAGTAGTGCTTTGACGACAGGGGACGAAAAACTGTTTTTT. It translates as CASSALTTGDEKLFF.